The T cell receptor beta chain described here comes from a study of T cells in Graves' hyperthyroidism and ophthalmopathy. Germline CDR1 and CDR2: MDHEN and SYDVKM. Trimming took 6 bases from V and 7 from J; bases not matched to a gene: 13. There are 15 residues in the CDR3. Regions amplified from RNA transcripts were the TCR beta CDR3 regions. RT-PCR in the first round (using the HTBI primer set) targeted the TCR CDR3. TCRdb analysed the multiplex PCR reads with MiXCR anew, one entry per CDR3 protein. The table records approximately 430,000 distinct CDR3 sequences, less than 20% of them present only once. This clonotype was observed at least ten times.

This TCR was recovered from a woman younger than 35 with Graves' hyperthyroidism. What was sequenced was blood. The chain recombines TRBV28 with TRBJ1-2, with 8 bases lining up with TRBD1. The chain's CDR3 is CASSIDRGKRFGYTF. CDR3 nucleotide sequence: TGTGCCAGCAGCATCGACAGGGGAAAGCGATTTGGCTACACCTTC.